Listed here are 8 T cell receptor beta chains from one sample, sequenced in a study of read filtering for tumor transcriptome and immune sequencing. The library was built from roughly 400 ng RNA with molecular barcoded adaptors for alpha/delta and beta/gamma chains. MiXCR, applied by TCRdb to the reads, yields one record per CDR3 protein. The sample carries some 130,000 distinct CDR3 sequences, approximately 13% recorded once. Sequenced material: a population of CD138-negative cells sorted from bone marrow. The receptors here all came from a donor aged 40 or over with multiple myeloma.

A word on this clonotype: Mismatch with germline at one junction end may stem from a read error. The chain links TRBV7-3 to TRBJ1-4, with D uncertain. The germline V gene has CDR1 SGHTA and CDR2 FQGTGA. The length of the CDR3 is 14 residues. For the CDR3, the DNA is TGTGCCAGCAGCTTGGCTATCGATAATGAAAAACGGTTTTTT. Its translation: CASSLAIDNEKRFF. Full variable domain (outside the CDR3, taken from reference TRBV7-3 and TRBJ1-4): GAGVSQTPSNKVTEKGKYVELRCDPISGHTALYWYRQSLGQGPEFLIYFQGTGAADDSGLPNDRFFAVRPEGSVSTLKIQRTERGDSAVYLCASSLAIDNEKRFFGSGTQLSVL.

At least ten counts were recorded for this clonotype. This sequence joins TRBV10-3 and TRBJ2-2; weak D call: TRBD2 (6 bases). Germline V gives CDR1 ENHRY, CDR2 SYGVKD. The CDR3 totals 14 residues. V shed 7 bases and J shed 4 bases, with 13 bases lying between them. CDR3 in DNA: TGTGCCATCAACGCGCGGGGACCCACCGGGGAGCTGTTTTTT. It translates to CAINARGPTGELFF.

The rearrangement uses TRBV18 and TRBJ1-1; D call uncertain. Deletions cut 3 bases from V and 5 bases from J, with 19 bases between. The germline CDR1 and CDR2 sequences are KGHSH and LQKENI. The CDR3 runs to 16 residues. The CDR3 sequence is CASSPQPPDTRTEAFF. CDR3 DNA: TGTGCCAGCTCACCGCAGCCGCCCGATACGAGGACTGAAGCTTTCTTT.

For this clonotype: Given a much more abundant clone one base away, this may be a read error. The chain recombines TRBV7-9 with TRBJ1-2, with no clear D. Trimming took off 3 bases at V and 3 bases at J, with 11 bases between the two ends. The CDR3 is made up of 14 amino acids. CDR1 is SEHNR and CDR2 is FQNEAQ in the germline V gene (reference sequence). The CDR3 loop reads CASSFGNGYYGYTF. CDR3 DNA sequence: TGTGCCAGCAGCTTTGGCAACGGCTACTATGGCTACACCTTC.

At least ten counts were recorded for this clonotype. The chain is built from TRBV28 and TRBJ2-1, with TRBD2 as a possible D gene (6 bases). The CDR3 has 12 residues. Germline V gives CDR1 MDHEN, CDR2 SYDVKM. Trimming stripped 2 bases from V and 12 bases from J, with 11 bases between. The CDR3 DNA reads as TGTGCCAGCAGTTTACGGGACTCCCCGCAGTTCTTC. This codes for CASSLRDSPQFF.

With regard to this clonotype: A much larger clonotype is one base distant, so this may be a read error. The V call is TRBV9, the J call TRBJ1-2; 10 positions match TRBD1. J gave up 6 bases and V 4 bases, and 9 bases lay outside the gene matches. The CDR3 sequence is 15 residues long. CDR1 and CDR2 from the germline V gene are SGDLS and YYNGEE. The CDR3 spells CASSFQTGGWHGYTF. The CDR3 coding sequence is TGTGCCAGCAGCTTCCAGACAGGGGGCTGGCATGGCTACACCTTC.

This clonotype has more than one count but fewer than ten. The chain is built from TRBV11-2 and TRBJ2-2; 12 bases fit TRBD2. V lost 4 bases to trimming and J lost 5 bases; unmatched junction nucleotides: 5. The CDR3 sequence is 16 residues long. Germline CDR1 is SGHAT and CDR2 is FQNNGV. This chain's CDR3 is CASSSGTSGYTGELFF. CDR3 sequence (DNA): TGTGCCAGCAGCTCCGGGACTAGCGGGTATACCGGGGAGCTGTTTTTT.

The chain recombines TRBV3-1 with TRBJ2-2; TRBD2 is a possible D gene (5 bases). This CDR3 is built from 15 residues. In germline, CDR1 is LGHDT, CDR2 YNNKEL (reference sequence). Trimming took 0 bases from V and 2 from J, leaving 7 bases between them. CDR3 nucleotides: TGTGCCAGCAGCCAAGATCCGGGAAACACCGGGGAGCTGTTTTTT. Encoded protein: CASSQDPGNTGELFF.